This TCR beta chain was identified in a study of T-cell memory formation after mild COVID-19. This CDR3 contains 12 residues. V was cut by 7 bases and J by 7 bases, with 13 bases left in between. Germline lookup yields CDR1 MNHNY and CDR2 SVGAGI (reference sequence). From 5'RACE with constant-segment primers came TCR alpha and TCR beta cDNA libraries that carried sample barcodes and UMIs. TCRdb recomputed calls from the 5' RACE reads with MiXCR, one row per CDR3 protein. The data hold 300,000 or so distinct CDR3 sequences, with 15% to 20% observed a single time. The sequence was collected from a man aged 18 to 35 who had mild COVID-19 (a few samples of this study predate the infection). Cell type and time point are not known. Sequenced input: PBMCs or a T cell subset sorted from them (not recorded which). The genes are TRBV6-6 and TRBJ1-1; tentatively, D is TRBD1 (5 bases). The CDR3 DNA reads as TGTGCCAGCACCTCAGGGACGGTTGAAGCTTTCTTT. Encoded protein: CASTSGTVEAFF.